This T cell receptor beta chain was captured in a study of blood T cell repertoires in COVID-19. Overall study context: The United States, Italy and Spain provided the acute and convalescent COVID-19 samples. In each case, the material was cDNA or gDNA derived from T cells, B-cell-depleted T cells, or PBMCs.

This CDR3 region has 14 residues. The J segment lost 5 bases and the V segment lost 0 bases, leaving 2 bases of the junction unmatched. Germline-derived CDR1 and CDR2 are PRHDT and FYEKMQ (reference sequence). In the original processing: Amplifying reference gene primers gave estimates of nucleated cell counts. Some clones are missing from TCRdb's copy, which holds only in-frame ones; the method was immunoSEQ multiplex PCR. V and J calls plus clone size are reproduced from that table; the DNA served to infer D and trimming. The sample consists of approximately 70,000 clones, about 80% of them appearing once.

The source material was peripheral blood. The chain carries TRBV13 and TRBJ2-5; 8 positions agree with TRBD2. This clonotype originated in a human donor in a cohort sampled during active COVID-19. The CDR3 DNA follows: TGTGCCAGCAGCTTAGGGCGGGGGGCTGAGACCCAGTACTTC. Translation gives CASSLGRGAETQYF.